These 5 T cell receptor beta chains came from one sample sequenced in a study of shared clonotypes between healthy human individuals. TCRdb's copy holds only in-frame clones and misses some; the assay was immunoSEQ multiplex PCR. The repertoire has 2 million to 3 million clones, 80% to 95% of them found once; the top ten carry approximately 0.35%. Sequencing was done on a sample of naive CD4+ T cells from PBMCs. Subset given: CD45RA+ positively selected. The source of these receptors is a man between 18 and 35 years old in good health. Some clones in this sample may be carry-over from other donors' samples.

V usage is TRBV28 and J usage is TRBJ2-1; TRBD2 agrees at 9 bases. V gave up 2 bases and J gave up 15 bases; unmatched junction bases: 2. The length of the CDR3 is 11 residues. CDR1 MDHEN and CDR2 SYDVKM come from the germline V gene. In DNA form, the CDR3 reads TGTGCCAGCAGTTTAGGGACTAGCCCGTTCTTC. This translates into CASSLGTSPFF.

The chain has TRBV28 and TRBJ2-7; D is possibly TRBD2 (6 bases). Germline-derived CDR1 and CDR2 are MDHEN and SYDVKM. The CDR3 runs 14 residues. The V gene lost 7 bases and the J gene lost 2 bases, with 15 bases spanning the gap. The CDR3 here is CASMGGPSPYEQYF. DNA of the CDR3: TGTGCCAGCATGGGGGGTCCTAGCCCCTACGAGCAGTACTTC.

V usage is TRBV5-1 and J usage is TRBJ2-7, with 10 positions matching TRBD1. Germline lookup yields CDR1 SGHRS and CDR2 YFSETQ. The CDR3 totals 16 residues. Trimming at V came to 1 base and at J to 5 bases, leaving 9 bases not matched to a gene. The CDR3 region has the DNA TGCGCCAGCAGCTTGACCTCCCGGGACAGGGGCCACGAGCAGTACTTC. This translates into CASSLTSRDRGHEQYF.

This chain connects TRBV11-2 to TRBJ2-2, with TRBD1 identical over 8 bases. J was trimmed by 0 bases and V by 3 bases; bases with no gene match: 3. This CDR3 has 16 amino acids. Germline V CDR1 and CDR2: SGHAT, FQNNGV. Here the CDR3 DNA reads TGTGCCAGCAGCTTCGGGACAGGCGCGAACACCGGGGAGCTGTTTTTT. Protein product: CASSFGTGANTGELFF.

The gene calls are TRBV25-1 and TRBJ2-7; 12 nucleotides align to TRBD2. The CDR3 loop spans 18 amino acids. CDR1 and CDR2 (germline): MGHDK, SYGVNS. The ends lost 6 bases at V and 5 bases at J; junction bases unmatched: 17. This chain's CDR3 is CASRKSTGAASGRDEQYF. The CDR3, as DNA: TGTGCCAGCAGGAAATCCACAGGGGCGGCTAGCGGGAGGGACGAGCAGTACTTC.